This T cell receptor beta chain was documented in a study of T-cell memory formation after mild COVID-19. Study results and limitations: Specificity for SARS-CoV-2 was not confirmed among the second-wave clones peaking on day 37.

The J segment lost 4 bases and the V segment lost 2 bases, leaving 2 bases of the junction unmatched. This CDR3 is built from 14 residues. As regards this clonotype: The antigen is undetermined.

TCRdb analysed the 5' RACE reads with MiXCR anew, one entry per CDR3 protein. The sample lists about half a million distinct CDR3 sequences, 15% to 20% occurring once. This chain joins TRBV12-3 or TRBV12-4 and TRBJ2-4; 7 nucleotides agree with TRBD1. Sequenced material: PBMCs or a T cell subset sorted from them (not recorded which). This sequence was found in an adult woman who had mild COVID-19 (a few samples of this study predate the infection). Cell type and time point are not known. The DNA of the CDR3 is TGTGCCAGCAGTTTATCGGGACAGAAAAACATTCAGTACTTC. Protein product: CASSLSGQKNIQYF.